The entry that follows covers one TCR beta chain sequence. The record originates from a study of blood T cell repertoires in COVID-19. Losses at the gene ends were 4 bases for V and 4 bases for J; bases not matched to a gene: 6. The CDR3 sequence is 15 residues long. Germline assignment: CDR1 SNHLY and CDR2 FYNNEI. Generated by immunoSEQ multiplex PCR, the TCRdb table keeps only in-frame clones and is missing some. The sample lists about 74,000 clones; more than 70% were seen once. This clonotype originated in an older man with active or convalescent COVID-19. Sample: peripheral blood. The V and J genes are TRBV2 and TRBJ1-3; 8 bases are a match to TRBD1. CDR3 protein: CASSVRTGSGNTIYF. In DNA, the CDR3 is TGTGCCAGCAGTGTTCGGACAGGGAGCGGAAACACCATATATTTT.